This TCR beta chain was captured by sequencing in a study of T-cell memory formation after mild COVID-19 (dated by TCRdb to about 2021). With regard to the full study: TCR sequence clusters from the two donors were found to be largely donor specific. In two donors, T-cell clones that expanded and contracted after mild COVID-19 were tracked by sequencing TCRalpha and TCRbeta repertoires over time. The cohort comprised two young, previously healthy adult volunteers, one female and one male. Overall study results and their limits: Some responding clones were found in pre-infection memory, which suggests that pre-existing cross-reactive memory T cells took part in the SARS-CoV-2 response. The second-wave clones that peaked on day 37 were not confirmed to be SARS-CoV-2 specific. Balanced CD4/CD8 phenotypes were observed for clones contracting from day 15 to 85, whereas a bias towards CD4+ was observed for a second wave of clones expanding from day 15 to 37. Contracting CD4+ clones were located mainly in the CM and EM memory subsets, whereas CD8+ clones were found to be enriched in EMRA. The study covered only a couple of mild cases, and larger cohorts including severe cases with pre-infection samples were considered necessary.

Via the germline V gene (reference sequence), CDR1 is SGHKS and CDR2 YYEKEE. Counted from cysteine to phenylalanine, this CDR3 has 16 amino acids. Only the CDR3 portion is preserved as DNA: 48 bases, with reading frame beginning at the first base. V and J are truncated by 0 bases and 3 bases respectively, leaving an intervening sequence of 14 bases. About this clonotype itself: It lacks a known antigen. No base quality values were provided; no much bigger clone lies one nucleotide off.

Sequencing was performed on an Illumina NovaSeq 6000. TCRalpha and TCRbeta cDNA libraries were constructed by 5'RACE with constant-segment primers, with sample barcodes and unique molecular identifiers being introduced. Trizol reagent was used to extract RNA from every sample. The libraries were amplified in two PCR steps, and the second step added a second sample barcode and Illumina TruSeq adapters. Libraries were sequenced on an Illumina NovaSeq with 2 x 150 bp paired-end reads. In the source study's methods: Reads were demultiplexed and collapsed into UMI-guided consensus sequences with migec v1.2.7. Using mixcr v2.1.11, the UMI consensuses were aligned to TRA and TRB V and J templates and assembled into clonotypes. Expanded or contracted clonotypes were those called significant by both edgeR and NoisET, with noise models trained on biological replicates. For edgeR calls, the thresholds were a false discovery rate-adjusted p below 0.01 and a log2 fold-change of 1. PCA with hierarchical clustering of max-normalized trajectories of the 1000 most abundant clonotypes was used as exploratory dynamics analysis. Each responding clone was given a CD4 or CD8 phenotype based on the CD4+ and CD8+ repertoires, which had been sequenced separately. Starting from the raw public reads, TCRdb applied fastp trimming at Q25, assembled clones with MiXCR and retained in-frame beta chains. Entries that share a CDR3 protein sequence are merged under the most common genes and DNA. The V and J calls reflect TCRdb's pipeline rather than the authors' work. For this sample there are 300,000 to 400,000 distinct CDR3 sequences; around 27% appear just once. Roughly 13% of the sample is held by the ten biggest clonotypes.

Ficoll-Paque density gradient centrifugation was used to isolate PBMCs. This receptor was obtained from an adult woman who had mild COVID-19 (a few samples of this study predate the infection). The sample titles of this study are shuffled in the database, so cell type and time point are left out; the donor was told from shared clones. Input material: PBMCs or a T cell subset sorted from them (not recorded which). The chain employs TRBV5-5 and TRBJ2-3; the D gene lacks a confident call. The nucleotide sequence reads TGTGCCAGCAGCTTGGTAGGGATTCCCGTGACAGATACGCAGTATTTT. It is translated as CASSLVGIPVTDTQYF.